The rows below give T cell receptor beta chains drawn from one sample of a study of cytomegalovirus exposure and HLA in healthy donors. The data were produced by immunoSEQ multiplex PCR, yet TCRdb's version contains in-frame clones alone and is incomplete. The sample carries around 150,000 clones, about 83% recorded once. The sequencing sample was made of PBMCs. The receptors come from a woman in her twenties or thirties in good health and CMV-seronegative. Each CDR3 is given with its conserved first and last residue. A D gene is named only where the DNA matches it firmly. Expanded clones get a size class; other rows say once, few or many, or leave the size out.

v_call	clone_size	d_call	j_call	cdr3_length	cdr3_nt	cdr3_aa
TRBV4-3	.	.	TRBJ1-1	15	TGCGCCAGCAGCCGCGTCGACAGATCTACACCTGAAGCTTTCTTT	CASSRVDRSTPEAFF
TRBV5-5	.	.	TRBJ2-2	15	TGTGCCAGCAGCTTGATTGGACACCGTGCCGGGGAGCTGTTTTTT	CASSLIGHRAGELFF
TRBV25-1	few	.	TRBJ1-1	14	TGTGCCAGCAGTGACCCAGACAGGACCACTGAAGCTTTCTTT	CASSDPDRTTEAFF
TRBV13	.	.	TRBJ2-1	17	TGTGCCAGCAGCTTAGGAGCATCTAGGCGCGACAGGAATGAGCAGTTCTTC	CASSLGASRRDRNEQFF
TRBV28	.	TRBD1	TRBJ1-2	15	TGTGCCAGCAGTTTCGGATGGAAAGGGGGCAAGGGCTACACCTTC	CASSFGWKGGKGYTF
TRBV4-3	.	.	TRBJ2-1	17	TGCGCCAGCAGCCAGGGGATAACTAGCTACGTCTACAATGAGCAGTTCTTC	CASSQGITSYVYNEQFF
TRBV5-1	.	.	TRBJ1-1	13	TGCGCCAGCAGCCCAGATTCCAACACTGAAGCTTTCTTT	CASSPDSNTEAFF
TRBV18	.	.	TRBJ1-1	13	TGTGCCAGCTCGCTCCTAGAGAACACTGAAGCTTTCTTT	CASSLLENTEAFF
TRBV19	.	TRBD2	TRBJ2-5	15	TGTGCCAGTAGCATGCTAGCGGGAGAGGGAAAGACCCAGTACTTC	CASSMLAGEGKTQYF
TRBV19	.	TRBD2	TRBJ2-1	14	TGTGCCAGTAGTCGTAAGGGACTAGAAAATGAGCAGTTCTTC	CASSRKGLENEQFF
TRBV7-2	once	.	TRBJ1-1	15	TGTGCCAGCAGCCAGGTGGGAGGGCGTGGGACTGAAGCTTTCTTT	CASSQVGGRGTEAFF
TRBV28	.	.	TRBJ1-5	16	TGTGCCAGCAAAAGCTCGGCGGCATATAGCAATCAGCCCCAGCATTTT	CASKSSAAYSNQPQHF
TRBV27	.	.	TRBJ2-3	17	TGTGCCAGCAGTCTACGCCTCGGGGTTAGCCCAACAGATACGCAGTATTTT	CASSLRLGVSPTDTQYF
TRBV30	once	TRBD1	TRBJ2-3	14	TGTGCCTGGAGTGTGGGGACAGTCACAGATACGCAGTATTTT	CAWSVGTVTDTQYF
TRBV23-1	.	.	TRBJ1-3	17	TGCGCCAGCAGTCCCAGAGAGGTGGGGGCTGCTGGAAACACCATATATTTT	CASSPREVGAAGNTIYF
TRBV19	.	.	TRBJ1-1	14	TGTGCCAGTAGTATGGGGCAGGCATACACTGAAGCTTTCTTT	CASSMGQAYTEAFF
TRBV9	medium-sized	.	TRBJ1-4	15	TGTGCCAGCAGCGTAGGAGGTAGGGGGGGTGAAAAACTGTTTTTT	CASSVGGRGGEKLFF
TRBV28	.	.	TRBJ2-5	14	TGTGCCAGCACTTTAGACAGCCACCAAGAGACCCAGTACTTC	CASTLDSHQETQYF
TRBV6-6	few	.	TRBJ1-4	13	TGTGCCAGCAGAAGAAGGAGTCGGGAAAAACTGTTTTTT	CASRRRSREKLFF
TRBV29-1	.	TRBD2	TRBJ2-7	14	TGCAGCGTTGTACTAGCGGGAGTTTTCTACGAGCAGTACTTC	CSVVLAGVFYEQYF
TRBV6-5	.	.	TRBJ2-2	12	TGTGCCAGCAGTCAGAAGACCGGGGAGCTGTTTTTT	CASSQKTGELFF
TRBV18	.	.	TRBJ2-2	15	TGTGCCAGCTCACCAGCTATTCCAGGGCCCGGGGAGCTGTTTTTT	CASSPAIPGPGELFF
TRBV6-5	.	.	TRBJ1-1	14	TGTGCCAGCACCGACGGAGGGATGCACACTGAAGCTTTCTTT	CASTDGGMHTEAFF
TRBV28	.	TRBD2	TRBJ2-7	13	TGTGCCAGCAGTTGGGCGGGGGGGCGGGAGCAGTACTTC	CASSWAGGREQYF
TRBV28	.	.	TRBJ1-1	12	TGTGCCAGCAGTTTACCCTTGAGTGAAGCTTTCTTT	CASSLPLSEAFF
TRBV30	.	.	TRBJ2-7	14	TGTGCCTGGAGTGTTGGGGCCCTCTTTGGCGAGCAGTACTTC	CAWSVGALFGEQYF
TRBV18	.	TRBD1	TRBJ1-2	15	TGTGCCAGCTCACCACGGGAGCAAGGACAGGGTGGCTACACCTTC	CASSPREQGQGGYTF
TRBV7-8	.	.	TRBJ2-5	15	TGTGCCAGCAGCCTCATTCTAGCGCCCTCGGGGACCCAGTACTTC	CASSLILAPSGTQYF
TRBV28	once	TRBD1	TRBJ2-6	17	TGTGCCAGCAGTCCCGACAGGGGGCAACCGGGGGCCAACGTCCTGACTTTC	CASSPDRGQPGANVLTF
TRBV19	.	.	TRBJ2-1	16	TGTGCCATGGGGGGGCGCCGTAGTCTATCCTACAATGAGCAGTTCTTC	CAMGGRRSLSYNEQFF
TRBV7-2	.	.	TRBJ2-3	15	TGTGCCAGCAGCCCGCTCACGCGCAGCACAGATACGCAGTATTTT	CASSPLTRSTDTQYF
TRBV7-9	.	.	TRBJ2-2	16	TGTGCCAGCAGCTTAGAGCAGGGTCCGAACACCGGGGAGCTGTTTTTT	CASSLEQGPNTGELFF
TRBV6-6	few	TRBD1	TRBJ2-7	16	TGTGCCAGCAGTTACTCGAAAGGGGGCCGATCCTACGAGCAGTACTTC	CASSYSKGGRSYEQYF
TRBV19	.	TRBD2	TRBJ2-7	15	TGTGCCAGTAGTATGGGACTAGCGGGCACCTACGAGCAGTACTTC	CASSMGLAGTYEQYF
TRBV5-6	.	.	TRBJ1-2	13	TGTGCCAGCAGTCTGACAAGTTCCTATGGCTACACCTTC	CASSLTSSYGYTF
TRBV6-5	few	.	TRBJ1-4	14	TGTGCCAGCAGTCGCGGGGCAACTAATGAAAAACTGTTTTTT	CASSRGATNEKLFF
TRBV6-4	.	TRBD2	TRBJ2-1	15	TGTGCCAGCAGTGTCGGGACTAGCGGGAGGGATGAGCAGTTCTTC	CASSVGTSGRDEQFF
TRBV4-2	.	.	TRBJ1-2	13	TGTGCCAGCAGCCCCGACAGCCTCTATGGCTACACCTTC	CASSPDSLYGYTF
TRBV19	.	.	TRBJ1-5	17	TGTGCCAGTAGTGGGGCAGGGAACCACAATAGCAATCAGCCCCAGCATTTT	CASSGAGNHNSNQPQHF
TRBV10-3	.	.	TRBJ2-7	14	TGTGCCATCAGTGAGGGTGACAGCATCTACGAGCAGTACTTC	CAISEGDSIYEQYF
TRBV5-8	.	TRBD1	TRBJ1-5	15	TGTGCCAGCAGCCCAACAGGGGGTAGCAATCAGCCCCAGCATTTT	CASSPTGGSNQPQHF
TRBV5-1	.	TRBD2	TRBJ2-1	15	TGCGCCAGCAGCGGGGGACTAGCGGGTTACAATGAGCAGTTCTTC	CASSGGLAGYNEQFF
TRBV30	.	TRBD2	TRBJ2-7	17	TGTGCCGGTTCCGGGACTAGCGGAGGGGGGGACTCCTACGAGCAGTACTTC	CAGSGTSGGGDSYEQYF
TRBV13	.	.	TRBJ1-1	14	TGTGCCAGCAGCTACCTCCGGGACATCACTGAAGCTTTCTTT	CASSYLRDITEAFF
TRBV9	.	.	TRBJ2-2	14	TGTGCCAGCAGCGTAGCAGGGTGGGCCGGGGAGCTGTTTTTT	CASSVAGWAGELFF